The TCR beta chain described here comes from a study of STAT3 mutations in large granular lymphocyte leukemia. Study at large: Roughly half of the longitudinally sequenced T-LGLL patients carried detectable canonical activating STAT3 mutations. More than half of T-LGLL patients received immunosuppressive therapy. General study results and limits: Some patients had persisting codominant clonotypes that could mask small clones. Sampling intervals varied between patients and samples. At least one immunodominant TCR beta clonotype appeared in every T-cell large granular lymphocyte leukemia patient.

The method was immunoSEQ multiplex PCR; TCRdb's version includes in-frame clones alone and lacks a portion of them. Among some 9,800 clones, 70% to 90% were seen once, and the ten largest hold around 27%. Trimming removed 10 bases from V and 0 bases from J; junction bases left unmatched: 4. CDR3 length equals 14 residues. Germline V gene lookup returns CDR1 SGDLS and CDR2 YYNGEE. This clone was observed a single time. No antigen is known for it. The J gene is TRBJ2-1, the V gene TRBV9; 10 bases are a match to TRBD2. The receptor's source is a man aged 55 to 69 with T-cell large granular lymphocyte leukemia. Some clones in this sample may be carry-over from other donors' samples. The material sequenced was peripheral blood mononuclear cells. Here the CDR3 reads CASSGSSSYNEQFF. Written as DNA, the CDR3 is TGTGCCTCTAGCGGGAGTAGCTCCTACAATGAGCAGTTCTTC. Full variable domain (outside the CDR3, taken from reference TRBV9 and TRBJ2-1): DSGVTQTPKHLITATGQRVTLRCSPRSGDLSVYWYQQSLDQGLQFLIQYYNGEERAKGNILERFSAQQFPDLHSELNLSSLELGDSALYFCASSGSSSYNEQFFGPGTRLTVL.